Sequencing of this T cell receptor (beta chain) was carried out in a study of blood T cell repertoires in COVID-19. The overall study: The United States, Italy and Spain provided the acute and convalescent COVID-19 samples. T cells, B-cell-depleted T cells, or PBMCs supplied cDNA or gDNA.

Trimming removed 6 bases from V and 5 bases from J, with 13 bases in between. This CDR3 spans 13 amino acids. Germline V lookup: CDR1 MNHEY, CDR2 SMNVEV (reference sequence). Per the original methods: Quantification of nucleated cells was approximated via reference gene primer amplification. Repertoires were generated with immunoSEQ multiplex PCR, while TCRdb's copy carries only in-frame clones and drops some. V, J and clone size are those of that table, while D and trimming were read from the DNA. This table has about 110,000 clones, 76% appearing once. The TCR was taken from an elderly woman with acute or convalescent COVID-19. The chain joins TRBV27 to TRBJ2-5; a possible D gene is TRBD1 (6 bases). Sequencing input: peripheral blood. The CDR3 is CASRTSGAETQYF. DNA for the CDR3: TGTGCCAGCAGAACCTCAGGGGCTGAGACCCAGTACTTC.